This TCR beta chain stems from a study of beta chain features in type 1 diabetes. Overall study: The study examined about 100 million sorted cells across all samples.

Study-wide results and limits: Shortening of TCRB CDR3s, moderate but significant, appeared in all four CD4+ subsets of Type 1 diabetes patients. The similarity of naive, central memory and Treg TCRB repertoires appeared greater among patients than among healthy donors. Among type 1 diabetes patients, VDJ junctions had fewer insertions and more deletions.

The investigators reverse transcribed all of the isolated RNA, so they sequenced expressed TCRB transcripts. Measured with immunoSEQ multiplex PCR; TCRdb has only the in-frame clones, and not every one. The data hold 640,000 or so clones, with around an eighth observed a single time. On this clone: Its antigen remains unknown.

This sequence was found in a man younger than 30 with type 1 diabetes. The specimen was naive CD4+ T cells from blood.

CDR3 in DNA: TGTGCCAGCAGCCCCGGACTAGCGGGTTACTATGAGCAGTACTTC. Its protein is CASSPGLAGYYEQYF. The chain links TRBV7-9 to TRBJ2-7; TRBD2 aligns across 11 bases. Trimming cost V 5 bases and J 7 bases; bases outside gene matches: 10. The CDR3 spans 15 residues. Germline V gene lookup returns CDR1 SEHNR and CDR2 FQNEAQ (reference sequence).